This TCR beta chain was obtained from a study of T cell repertoires in cytomegalovirus infection. Study details: Both recently identified HLA-C-restricted and well-studied HLA-B-restricted CMV epitopes were used in the study.

TCRdb re-called the reads with MiXCR, one entry per CDR3 protein. The table has 680,000 or so distinct CDR3 sequences, 33% seen once. This CDR3 is built from 18 residues. CDR1 and CDR2 from the germline V gene are LNHDA and SQIVND (reference sequence). The ends lost 3 bases at V and 4 bases at J; junction bases unmatched: 10. To note about this clonotype: Its specificity is not known.

Sequences were derived from cultured PBMCs, sampled from culture after CMV antigen stimulation. This clonotype was sampled from a human donor in good health (CMV status not recorded). Some clones in this sample may be carry-over from other donors' samples. The V gene is TRBV19, the J gene TRBJ2-3; TRBD2 matches at 13 bases. The CDR3 sequence is CASSMTTSGGPGADTQYF. CDR3 bases: TGTGCCAGTAGTATGACGACTAGCGGGGGGCCGGGGGCAGATACGCAGTATTTT. The full variable domain, in which reference TRBV19 and TRBJ2-3 provide the parts outside the CDR3, is DGGITQSPKYLFRKEGQNVTLSCEQNLNHDAMYWYRQDPGQGLRLIYYSQIVNDFQKGDIAEGYSVSREKKESFPLTVTSAQKNPTAFYLCASSMTTSGGPGADTQYFGPGTRLTVL.